This T cell receptor beta chain stems from a study of CD8 T cells in ankylosing spondylitis. Study-wide points: Ankylosing spondylitis blood seemed to carry a telltale TCR beta motif made of eight or nine highly homologous variants. Some motif variants were previously reported in reactive arthritis synovial fluid and blood.

CDR3 length: 14 residues. The V gene lost 1 base and the J gene lost 2 bases, with 8 bases spanning the gap. This clonotype was recorded a few times. No antigen is known for it. TCRdb called the 5' RACE reads again in MiXCR, with one record for every CDR3 protein. The sample carries under 300,000 distinct CDR3 sequences, roughly 10% recorded once. Sequenced input: blood, either unsorted or a sorted T cell fraction (not recorded which). The clonotype was recovered from a male donor with ankylosing spondylitis or in good health (not recorded which). The chain joins TRBV12-3 or TRBV12-4 to TRBJ2-5, with D possibly being TRBD1 or TRBD2 (5 bases each). The CDR3 reads CASSLGDPQETQYF. DNA of the CDR3: TGTGCCAGCAGTTTAGGGGACCCTCAAGAGACCCAGTACTTC.